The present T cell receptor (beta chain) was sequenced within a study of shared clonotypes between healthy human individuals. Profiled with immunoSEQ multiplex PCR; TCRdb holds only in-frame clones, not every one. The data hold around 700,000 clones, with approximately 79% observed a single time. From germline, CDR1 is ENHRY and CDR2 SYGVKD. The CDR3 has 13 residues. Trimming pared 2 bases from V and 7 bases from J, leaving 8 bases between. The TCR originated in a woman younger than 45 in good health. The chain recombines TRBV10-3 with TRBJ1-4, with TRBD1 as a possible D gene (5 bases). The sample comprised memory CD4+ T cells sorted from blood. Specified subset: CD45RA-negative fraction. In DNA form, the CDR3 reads TGTGCCATCAGTGAGCAGGGTGGTGAAAAACTGTTTTTT. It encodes CAISEQGGEKLFF.